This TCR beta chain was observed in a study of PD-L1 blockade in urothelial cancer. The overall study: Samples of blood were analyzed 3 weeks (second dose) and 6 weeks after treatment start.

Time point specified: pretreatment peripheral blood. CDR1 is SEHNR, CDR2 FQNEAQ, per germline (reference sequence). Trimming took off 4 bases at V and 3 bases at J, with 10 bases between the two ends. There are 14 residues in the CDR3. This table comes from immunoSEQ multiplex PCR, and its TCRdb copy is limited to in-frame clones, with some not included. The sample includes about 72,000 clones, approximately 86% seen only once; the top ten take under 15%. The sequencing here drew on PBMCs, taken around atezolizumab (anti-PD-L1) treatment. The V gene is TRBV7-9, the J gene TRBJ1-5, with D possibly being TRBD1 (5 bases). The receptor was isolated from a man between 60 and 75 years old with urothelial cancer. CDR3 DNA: TGTGCCAGCAGCTCCGGCAGGGACAATCAGCCCCAGCATTTT. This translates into CASSSGRDNQPQHF. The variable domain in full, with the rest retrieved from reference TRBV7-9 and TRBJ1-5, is DTGVSQNPRHKITKRGQNVTFRCDPISEHNRLYWYRQTLGQGPEFLTYFQNEAQLEKSRLLSDRFSAERPKGSFSTLEIQRTEQGDSAMYLCASSSGRDNQPQHFGDGTRLSIL.